This is a list of T cell receptor beta chains from one sample in a study of T cell responses to AZD1222 COVID-19 vaccine. Generated by immunoSEQ multiplex PCR, the TCRdb table keeps only in-frame clones and is missing some. This sample has about 27,000 clones; roughly 90% occur once, and the top ten carry about 8.1%. This material consisted of peripheral blood, taken 28 days after the second AZD1222 dose. These receptors were taken from an adult who received the AZD1222 COVID-19 vaccine. The CDR3 runs from the conserved cysteine through the conserved F or W.

TRBJ1-5 | TRBV18 | CASSPGVVQPQHF
TRBJ2-7 | TRBV5-6 | CASSLLTLPYEQYF
TRBJ2-3 | TRBV5-4 | CASSVLAGAADTQYF
TRBJ1-5 | TRBV28 | CASRPTGGGQPQHF
TRBJ2-3 | TRBV14 | CASSQGGQPTLAQYF
TRBJ2-1 | TRBV4-3 | CASSQDWRGYNEQFF
TRBJ1-5 | TRBV4-1 | CASSDRSNQPQHF
TRBJ1-1 | TRBV5-1 | CASSPGTGGEAFF
TRBJ2-3 | TRBV7-9 | CASEVAGAPTQYF
TRBJ1-5 | TRBV7-2 | CASNNDRDQPQHF
TRBJ1-4 | TRBV19 | CASGRVLELFF
TRBJ2-1 | TRBV5-1 | CASSQFAGAYNEQFF
TRBJ2-1 | TRBV28 | CASGGAGEVNEQFF
TRBJ2-1 | TRBV9 | CASSVEGQSEQFF
TRBJ2-7 | TRBV7-2 | CASSFPRGTAYEQYF
TRBJ1-2 | TRBV25-1 | CASSPPIRGLHSAGYTF
TRBJ1-5 | TRBV27 | CASSLRLGSNQPQHF
TRBJ1-1 | TRBV19 | CASNEQNTEAFF
TRBJ1-3 | TRBV5-5 | CASSLAPNSGNTIYF